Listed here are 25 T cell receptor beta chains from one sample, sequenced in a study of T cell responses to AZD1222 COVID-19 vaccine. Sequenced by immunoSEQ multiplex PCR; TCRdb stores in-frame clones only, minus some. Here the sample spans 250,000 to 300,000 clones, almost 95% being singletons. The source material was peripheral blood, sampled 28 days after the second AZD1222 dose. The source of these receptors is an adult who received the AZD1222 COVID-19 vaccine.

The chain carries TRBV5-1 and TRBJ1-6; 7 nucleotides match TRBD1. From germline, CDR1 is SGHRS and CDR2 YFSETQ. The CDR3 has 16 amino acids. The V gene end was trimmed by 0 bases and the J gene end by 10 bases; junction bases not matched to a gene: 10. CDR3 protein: CASSLGQGRTVSPLHF. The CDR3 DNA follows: TGCGCCAGCAGCTTGGGACAGGGACGGACGGTCTCACCCCTCCACTTT.

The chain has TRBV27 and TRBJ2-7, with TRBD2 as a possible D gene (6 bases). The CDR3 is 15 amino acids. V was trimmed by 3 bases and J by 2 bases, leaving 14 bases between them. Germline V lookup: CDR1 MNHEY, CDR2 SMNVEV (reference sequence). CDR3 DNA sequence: TGTGCCAGCAGTTTCGGAGGGGCGCGGCCCTACGAGCAGTACTTC. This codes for CASSFGGARPYEQYF.

The CDR3 DNA reads TGTGCCAGTACCTCTGCCGGGATTGACAATGAGCAGTTCTTC. It is translated as CASTSAGIDNEQFF. This rearrangement joins TRBV19 to TRBJ2-1; a weak D match, TRBD2 (5 bases). CDR3 length: 14 amino acids. The ends were cut back, 7 bases at V and 5 bases at J, with 15 bases in the middle. Germline-derived CDR1 and CDR2 are LNHDA and SQIVND (reference sequence).

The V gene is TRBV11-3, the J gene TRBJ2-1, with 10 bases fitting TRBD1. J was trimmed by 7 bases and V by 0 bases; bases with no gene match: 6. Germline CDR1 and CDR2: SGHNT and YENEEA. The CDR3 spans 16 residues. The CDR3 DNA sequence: TGTGCCAGCAGCTTAGAGGGGACAGGGGTTGCGAATGAGCAGTTCTTC. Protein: CASSLEGTGVANEQFF.

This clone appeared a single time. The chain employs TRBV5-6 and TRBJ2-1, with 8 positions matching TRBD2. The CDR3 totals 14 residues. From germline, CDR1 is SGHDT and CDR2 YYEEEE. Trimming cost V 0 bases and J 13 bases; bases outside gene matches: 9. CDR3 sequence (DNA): TGTGCCAGCAGCTTGGAACGCCGCGGGGGGAGACAGTTCTTC. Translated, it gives CASSLERRGGRQFF.

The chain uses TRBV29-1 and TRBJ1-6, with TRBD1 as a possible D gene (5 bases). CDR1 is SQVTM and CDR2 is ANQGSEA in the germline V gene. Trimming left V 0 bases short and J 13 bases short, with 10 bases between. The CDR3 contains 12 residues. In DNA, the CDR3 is TGCAGCGTTGAAGATGGGGACGGGCCCCTCCACTTT. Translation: CSVEDGDGPLHF.

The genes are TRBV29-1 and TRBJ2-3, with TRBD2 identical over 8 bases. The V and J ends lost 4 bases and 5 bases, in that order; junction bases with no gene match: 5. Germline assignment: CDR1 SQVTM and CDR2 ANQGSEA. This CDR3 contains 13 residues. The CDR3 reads CSVVPGGIDTQYF. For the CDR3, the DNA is TGCAGCGTTGTTCCGGGGGGGATAGATACGCAGTATTTT.

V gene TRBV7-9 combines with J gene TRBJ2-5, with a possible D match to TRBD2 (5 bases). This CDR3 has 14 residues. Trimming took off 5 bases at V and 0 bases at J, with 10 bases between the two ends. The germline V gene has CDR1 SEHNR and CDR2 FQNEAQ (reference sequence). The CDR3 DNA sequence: TGTGCCAGCAGCGGGGAGCGACACCAAGAGACCCAGTACTTC. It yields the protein CASSGERHQETQYF.

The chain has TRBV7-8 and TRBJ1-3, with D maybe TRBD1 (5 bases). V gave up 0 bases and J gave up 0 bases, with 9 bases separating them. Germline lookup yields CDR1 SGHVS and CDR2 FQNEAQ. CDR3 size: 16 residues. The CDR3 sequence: CASSLARALSGNTIYF. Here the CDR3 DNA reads TGTGCCAGCAGCTTAGCCAGGGCCCTCTCTGGAAACACCATATATTTT.

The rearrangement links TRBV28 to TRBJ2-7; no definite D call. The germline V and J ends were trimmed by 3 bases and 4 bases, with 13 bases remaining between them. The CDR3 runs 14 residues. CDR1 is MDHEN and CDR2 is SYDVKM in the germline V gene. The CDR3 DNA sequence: TGTGCCAGCAGTTTCCAGTCAGGACCTTACGAGCAGTACTTC. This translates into CASSFQSGPYEQYF.

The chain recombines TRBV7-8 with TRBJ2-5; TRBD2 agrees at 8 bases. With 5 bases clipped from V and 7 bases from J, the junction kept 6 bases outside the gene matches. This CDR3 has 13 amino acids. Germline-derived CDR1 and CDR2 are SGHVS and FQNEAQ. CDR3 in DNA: TGTGCCAGCAGCACGGGAGGGGTGGGGACCCAGTACTTC. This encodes CASSTGGVGTQYF.

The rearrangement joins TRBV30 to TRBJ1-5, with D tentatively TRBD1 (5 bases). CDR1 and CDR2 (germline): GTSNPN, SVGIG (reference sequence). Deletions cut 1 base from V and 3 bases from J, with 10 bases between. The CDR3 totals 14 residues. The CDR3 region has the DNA TGTGCCTGGAGTGAGGGGAGAGTCAATCAGCCCCAGCATTTT. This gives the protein CAWSEGRVNQPQHF.

CDR3 bases: TGTGCCAGCAGTTTTCAGGGGGCCCGGGATACGCAGTATTTT. It is translated as CASSFQGARDTQYF. The V gene is TRBV28, the J gene TRBJ2-3; 8 bases are shared with TRBD1. Germline CDR1 is MDHEN and CDR2 is SYDVKM. CDR3 size: 14 residues. J was trimmed by 6 bases and V by 3 bases; bases with no gene match: 5.

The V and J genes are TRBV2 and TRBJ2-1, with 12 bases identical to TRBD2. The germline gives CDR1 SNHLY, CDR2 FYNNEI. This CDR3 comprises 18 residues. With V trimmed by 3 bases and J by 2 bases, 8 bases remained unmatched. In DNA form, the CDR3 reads TGTGCCAGCAGTGACCCCCTCTCTAGCGGGGGGGCCTACAATGAGCAGTTCTTC. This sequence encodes CASSDPLSSGGAYNEQFF.

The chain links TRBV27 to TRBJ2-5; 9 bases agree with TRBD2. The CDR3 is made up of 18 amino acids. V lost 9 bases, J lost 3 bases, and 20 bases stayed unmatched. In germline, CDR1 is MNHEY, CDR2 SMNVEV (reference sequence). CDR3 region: CASSGAGGPGGGKETQYF. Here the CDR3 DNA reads TGTGCCAGTTCGGGAGCGGGAGGCCCCGGGGGTGGAAAAGAGACCCAGTACTTC.

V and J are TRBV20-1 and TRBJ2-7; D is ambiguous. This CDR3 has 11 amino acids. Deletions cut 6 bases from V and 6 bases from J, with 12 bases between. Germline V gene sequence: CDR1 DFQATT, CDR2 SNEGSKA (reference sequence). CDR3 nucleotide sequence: TGCAGTGCATATTTCGTATCCGAGCAGTACTTC. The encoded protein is CSAYFVSEQYF.

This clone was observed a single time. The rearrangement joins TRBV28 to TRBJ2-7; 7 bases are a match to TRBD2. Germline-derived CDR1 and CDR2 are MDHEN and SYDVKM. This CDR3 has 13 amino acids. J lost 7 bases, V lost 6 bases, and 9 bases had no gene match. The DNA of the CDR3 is TGTGCCAGCAGCCGGGGGGACCTTACGGAGCAGTACTTC. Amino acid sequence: CASSRGDLTEQYF.

The CDR3 loop reads CASSGVAGVYEQYF. The CDR3 DNA is TGTGCCAGCAGTGGGGTAGCGGGGGTCTACGAGCAGTACTTC. The V and J genes are TRBV2 and TRBJ2-7; 9 bases map to TRBD2. Germline CDR1 SNHLY, CDR2 FYNNEI. The CDR3 spans 14 residues. With 4 bases clipped from V and 3 bases from J, the junction kept 4 bases outside the gene matches.

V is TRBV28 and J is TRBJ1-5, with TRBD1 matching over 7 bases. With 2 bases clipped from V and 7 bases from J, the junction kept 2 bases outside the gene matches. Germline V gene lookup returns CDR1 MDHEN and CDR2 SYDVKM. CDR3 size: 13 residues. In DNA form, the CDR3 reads TGTGCCAGCAGTTTAACAGGGGAGCAGCCCCAGCATTTT. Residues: CASSLTGEQPQHF.

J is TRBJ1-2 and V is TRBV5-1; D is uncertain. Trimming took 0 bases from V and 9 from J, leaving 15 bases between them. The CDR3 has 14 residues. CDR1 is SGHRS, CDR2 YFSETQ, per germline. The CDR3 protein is CASSLDDTTSSYTF. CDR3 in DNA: TGCGCCAGCAGCTTGGACGATACGACCTCGAGCTACACCTTC.

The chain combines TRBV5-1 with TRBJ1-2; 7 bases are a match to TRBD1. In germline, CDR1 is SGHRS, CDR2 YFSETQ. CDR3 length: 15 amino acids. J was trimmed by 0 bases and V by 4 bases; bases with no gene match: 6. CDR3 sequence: CASSPEGQSNYGYTF. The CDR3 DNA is TGCGCCAGCAGCCCAGAGGGACAGTCTAACTATGGCTACACCTTC.

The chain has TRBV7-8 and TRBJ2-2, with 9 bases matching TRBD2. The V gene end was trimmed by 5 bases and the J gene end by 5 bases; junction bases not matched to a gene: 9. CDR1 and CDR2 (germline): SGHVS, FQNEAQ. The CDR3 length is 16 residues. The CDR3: CASSPNVAGVTGELFF. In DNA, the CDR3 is TGTGCCAGCAGCCCAAACGTAGCGGGGGTGACCGGGGAGCTGTTTTTT.

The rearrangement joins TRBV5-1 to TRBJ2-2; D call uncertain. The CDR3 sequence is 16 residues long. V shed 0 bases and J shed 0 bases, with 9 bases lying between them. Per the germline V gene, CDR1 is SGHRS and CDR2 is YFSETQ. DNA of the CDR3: TGCGCCAGCAGCTTGGGACGTCCTACGAACACCGGGGAGCTGTTTTTT. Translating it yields CASSLGRPTNTGELFF.

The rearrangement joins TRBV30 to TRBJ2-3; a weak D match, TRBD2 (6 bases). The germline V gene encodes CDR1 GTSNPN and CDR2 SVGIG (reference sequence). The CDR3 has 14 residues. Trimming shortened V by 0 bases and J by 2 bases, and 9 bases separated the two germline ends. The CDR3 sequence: CAWSVGGNTDTQYF. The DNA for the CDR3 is TGTGCCTGGAGTGTTGGCGGGAACACAGATACGCAGTATTTT.

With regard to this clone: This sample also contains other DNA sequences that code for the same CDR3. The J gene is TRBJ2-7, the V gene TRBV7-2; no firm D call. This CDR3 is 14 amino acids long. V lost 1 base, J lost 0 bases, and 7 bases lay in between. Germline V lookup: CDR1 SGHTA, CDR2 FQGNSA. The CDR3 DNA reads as TGTGCCAGCAGCTTAGGCTTGAGCTCCTACGAGCAGTACTTC. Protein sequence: CASSLGLSSYEQYF. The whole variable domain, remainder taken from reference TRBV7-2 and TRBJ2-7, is GAGVSQSPSNKVTEKGKDVELRCDPISGHTALYWYRQSLGQGLEFLIYFQGNSAPDKSGLPSDRFSAERTGGSVSTLTIQRTQQEDSAVYLCASSLGLSSYEQYFGPGTRLTVT.